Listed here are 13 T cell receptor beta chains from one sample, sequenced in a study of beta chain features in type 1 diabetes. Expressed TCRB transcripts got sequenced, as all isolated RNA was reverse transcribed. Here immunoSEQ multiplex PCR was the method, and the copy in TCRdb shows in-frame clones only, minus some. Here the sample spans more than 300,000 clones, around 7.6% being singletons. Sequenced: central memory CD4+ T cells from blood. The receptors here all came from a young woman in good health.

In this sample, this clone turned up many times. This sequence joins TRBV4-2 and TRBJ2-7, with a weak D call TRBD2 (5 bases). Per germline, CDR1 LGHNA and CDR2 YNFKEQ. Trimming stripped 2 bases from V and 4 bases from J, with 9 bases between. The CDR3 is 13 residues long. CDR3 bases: TGTGCCAGCAGCCAACAAACGGGGTACGAGCAGTACTTC. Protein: CASSQQTGYEQYF.

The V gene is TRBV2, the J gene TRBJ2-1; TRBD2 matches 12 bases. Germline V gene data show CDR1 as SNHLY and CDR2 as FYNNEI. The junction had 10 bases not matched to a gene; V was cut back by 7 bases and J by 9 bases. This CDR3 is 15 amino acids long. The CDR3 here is CASTETSGSFGEQFF. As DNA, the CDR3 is TGTGCCAGCACGGAGACTAGCGGGAGTTTCGGTGAGCAGTTCTTC.

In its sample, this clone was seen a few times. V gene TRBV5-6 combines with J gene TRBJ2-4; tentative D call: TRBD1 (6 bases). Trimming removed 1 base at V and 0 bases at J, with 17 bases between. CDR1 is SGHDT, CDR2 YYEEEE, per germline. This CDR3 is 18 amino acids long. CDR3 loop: CASSLMVQGYGAKNIQYF. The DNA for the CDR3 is TGTGCCAGCAGCTTGATGGTTCAGGGGTACGGAGCCAAAAACATTCAGTACTTC.

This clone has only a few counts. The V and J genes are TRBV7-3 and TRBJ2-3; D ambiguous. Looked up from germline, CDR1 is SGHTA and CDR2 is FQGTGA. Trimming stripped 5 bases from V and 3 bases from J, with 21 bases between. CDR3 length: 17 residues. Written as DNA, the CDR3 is TGTGCCAGCAGCCCACGGGCTTTAGGAGTGAGGACAGATACGCAGTATTTT. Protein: CASSPRALGVRTDTQYF.

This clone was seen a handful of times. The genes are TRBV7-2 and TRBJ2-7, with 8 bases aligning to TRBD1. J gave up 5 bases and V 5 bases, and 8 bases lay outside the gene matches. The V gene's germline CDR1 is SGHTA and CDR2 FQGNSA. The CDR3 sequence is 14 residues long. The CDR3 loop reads CASSRQGRRNEQYF. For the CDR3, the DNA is TGTGCCAGCAGCCGACAGGGGAGGAGGAACGAGCAGTACTTC.

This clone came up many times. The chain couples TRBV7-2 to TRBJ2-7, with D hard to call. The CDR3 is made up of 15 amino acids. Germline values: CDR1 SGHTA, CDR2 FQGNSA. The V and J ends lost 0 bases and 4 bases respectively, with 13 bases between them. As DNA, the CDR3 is TGTGCCAGCAGCTTAGCGTTGGGAAACCCTTACGAGCAGTACTTC. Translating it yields CASSLALGNPYEQYF.

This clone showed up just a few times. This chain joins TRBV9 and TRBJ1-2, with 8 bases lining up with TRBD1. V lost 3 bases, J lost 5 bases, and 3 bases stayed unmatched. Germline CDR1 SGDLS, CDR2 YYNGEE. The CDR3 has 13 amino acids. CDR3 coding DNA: TGTGCCAGCAGCGATGACAGGGGATATGGCTACACCTTC. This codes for CASSDDRGYGYTF.

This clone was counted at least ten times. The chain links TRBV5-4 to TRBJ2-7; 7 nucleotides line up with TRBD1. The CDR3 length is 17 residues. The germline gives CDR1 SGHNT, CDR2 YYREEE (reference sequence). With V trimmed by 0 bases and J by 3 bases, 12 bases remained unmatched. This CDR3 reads CASSLDLGQQYFYEQYF. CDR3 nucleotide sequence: TGTGCCAGCAGCTTGGATCTGGGACAGCAGTACTTCTACGAGCAGTACTTC.

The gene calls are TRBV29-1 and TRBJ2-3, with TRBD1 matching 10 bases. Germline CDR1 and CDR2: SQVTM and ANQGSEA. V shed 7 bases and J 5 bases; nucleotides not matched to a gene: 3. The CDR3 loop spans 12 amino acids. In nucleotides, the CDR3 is TGCAGCGGCGGACAGGGGGAAGATACGCAGTATTTT. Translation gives CSGGQGEDTQYF.

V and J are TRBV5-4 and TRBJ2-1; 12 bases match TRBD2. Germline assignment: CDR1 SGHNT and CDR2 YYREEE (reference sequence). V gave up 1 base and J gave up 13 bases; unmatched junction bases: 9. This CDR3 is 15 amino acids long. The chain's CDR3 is CASSLQGLAGRDQFF. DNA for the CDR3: TGTGCCAGCAGCTTGCAGGGACTAGCGGGTAGGGATCAGTTCTTC.

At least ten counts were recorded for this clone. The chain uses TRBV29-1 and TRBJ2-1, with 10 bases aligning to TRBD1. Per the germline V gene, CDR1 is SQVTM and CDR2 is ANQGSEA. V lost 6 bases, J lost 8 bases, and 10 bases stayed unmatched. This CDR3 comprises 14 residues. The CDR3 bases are TGCAGCGTCCCCGACAGGGGGCGAAGATATGAGCAGTTCTTC. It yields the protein CSVPDRGRRYEQFF.

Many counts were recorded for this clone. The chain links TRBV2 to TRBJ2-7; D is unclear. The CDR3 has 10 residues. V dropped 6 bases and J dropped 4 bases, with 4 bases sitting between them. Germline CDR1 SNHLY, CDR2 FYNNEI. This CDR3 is CASRQYEQYF. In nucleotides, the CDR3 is TGTGCCAGCAGGCAGTACGAGCAGTACTTC. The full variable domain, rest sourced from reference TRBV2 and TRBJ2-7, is EPEVTQTPSHQVTQMGQEVILRCVPISNHLYFYWYRQILGQKVEFLVSFYNNEISEKSEIFDDQFSVERPDGSNFTLKIRSTKLEDSAMYFCASRQYEQYFGPGTRLTVT.

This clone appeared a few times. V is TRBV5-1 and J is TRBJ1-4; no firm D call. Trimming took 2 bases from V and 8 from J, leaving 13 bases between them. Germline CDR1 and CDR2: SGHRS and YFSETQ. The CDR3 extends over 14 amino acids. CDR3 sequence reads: CASSFSQPQEKLFF. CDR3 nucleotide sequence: TGCGCCAGCAGCTTCTCGCAACCTCAAGAAAAACTGTTTTTT. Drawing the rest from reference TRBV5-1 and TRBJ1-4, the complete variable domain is KAGVTQTPRYLIKTRGQQVTLSCSPISGHRSVSWYQQTPGQGLQFLFEYFSETQRNKGNFPGRFSGRQFSNSRSEMNVSTLELGDSALYLCASSFSQPQEKLFFGSGTQLSVL.